This is a list of T cell receptor beta chains from one sample in a study of T cell responses to AZD1222 COVID-19 vaccine. Some clones are missing from TCRdb's copy, which holds only in-frame ones; the method was immunoSEQ multiplex PCR. The sample shows tens of thousands of clones, about 88% of them seen only once. Source: peripheral blood, taken on day 0 of AZD1222 vaccination. The receptor set was obtained from an adult in good health. Each CDR3 is given with its conserved first and last residue. A D gene is named only where the DNA matches it firmly. Size values are once, few and many counts, or a class for expanded clones, and some rows have none.

V gene: TRBV5-5
clone size: NA
D gene: NA
J gene: TRBJ2-1
CDR3 DNA: TGTGCCAGCGGCGCATACAATGAGCAGTTCTTC
CDR3 protein: CASGAYNEQFF

V gene: TRBV7-3
clone size: NA
D gene: TRBD2
J gene: TRBJ2-1
CDR3 DNA: TGTGCCAGCAGCCTACTAGCGGGGTTAAACAATGAGCAGTTCTTC
CDR3 protein: CASSLLAGLNNEQFF

V gene: TRBV24-1
clone size: once
D gene: NA
J gene: TRBJ1-6
CDR3 DNA: TGTGCCACCAGTGTACCGTTGAGCTCCTATAATTCACCCCTCCACTTT
CDR3 protein: CATSVPLSSYNSPLHF

V gene: TRBV3-1/TRBV3-2
clone size: NA
D gene: NA
J gene: TRBJ2-5
CDR3 DNA: TGTGCCAGCAGCTACAGAGAACAAGAGACCCAGTACTTC
CDR3 protein: CASSYREQETQYF

V gene: TRBV11-2
clone size: NA
D gene: NA
J gene: TRBJ2-7
CDR3 DNA: TGTGCCAGCAGCCATCCCAGGGGTATGTGGGGCGAGCAGTACTTC
CDR3 protein: CASSHPRGMWGEQYF

V gene: TRBV18
clone size: NA
D gene: NA
J gene: TRBJ2-7
CDR3 DNA: TGTGCCAGCTCACCACCGACAGTATACGAGCAGTACTTC
CDR3 protein: CASSPPTVYEQYF

V gene: TRBV24-1
clone size: once
D gene: NA
J gene: TRBJ2-3
CDR3 DNA: TGTGCCACCAGTGATGTACAGGGCGGCGCGAGCACAGATACGCAGTATTTT
CDR3 protein: CATSDVQGGASTDTQYF

V gene: TRBV5-8
clone size: once
D gene: TRBD1
J gene: TRBJ2-2
CDR3 DNA: TGTGCCAGCTTACAAACAGGGGCGGCCGGGGAGCTGTTTTTT
CDR3 protein: CASLQTGAAGELFF

V gene: TRBV7-6
clone size: NA
D gene: TRBD1
J gene: TRBJ1-1
CDR3 DNA: TGTGCCAGCAGCCCCTACAGGGGAGGGACTGAAGCTTTCTTT
CDR3 protein: CASSPYRGGTEAFF

V gene: TRBV2
clone size: NA
D gene: TRBD1
J gene: TRBJ2-3
CDR3 DNA: TGTGCCAGCAAGGGAACAGGGGCTTTGACAGATACGCAGTATTTT
CDR3 protein: CASKGTGALTDTQYF

V gene: TRBV4-3
clone size: NA
D gene: NA
J gene: TRBJ2-5
CDR3 DNA: TGCGCCAGCAGCCAAGATCGGCGGAGTCTGGGGACCCAGTACTTC
CDR3 protein: CASSQDRRSLGTQYF

V gene: TRBV12-3/TRBV12-4
clone size: NA
D gene: NA
J gene: TRBJ1-2
CDR3 DNA: TGTGCCAGCAGAAGGGAAGAGGGTGGAGGCTACACCTTC
CDR3 protein: CASRREEGGGYTF

V gene: TRBV9
clone size: NA
D gene: NA
J gene: TRBJ2-5
CDR3 DNA: TGTGCCAGCAGCGTAGAGGGCAGTGGGCCAGAGACCCAGTACTTC
CDR3 protein: CASSVEGSGPETQYF

V gene: TRBV7-3
clone size: NA
D gene: NA
J gene: TRBJ1-5
CDR3 DNA: TGTGCCAGCAGTTTTAGAGGGGGCAATCAGCCCCAGCATTTT
CDR3 protein: CASSFRGGNQPQHF

V gene: TRBV29-1
clone size: NA
D gene: NA
J gene: TRBJ1-5
CDR3 DNA: TGCAGCGTTGAGGAGCGCAGGGACAATCAGCCCCAGCATTTT
CDR3 protein: CSVEERRDNQPQHF

V gene: TRBV25-1
clone size: NA
D gene: NA
J gene: TRBJ1-2
CDR3 DNA: TGTGCCAGCAGTGGGGGGGGCTGGTATGGCTACACCTTC
CDR3 protein: CASSGGGWYGYTF

V gene: TRBV7-6
clone size: NA
D gene: NA
J gene: TRBJ2-5
CDR3 DNA: TGTGCCAGCAGCTTAGGATCTGCAGGGAAGGAGACCCAGTACTTC
CDR3 protein: CASSLGSAGKETQYF

V gene: TRBV19
clone size: NA
D gene: TRBD1
J gene: TRBJ2-2
CDR3 DNA: TGTGCCAGTAGTATTCAGGGGGCGGTCGGGGAGCTGTTTTTT
CDR3 protein: CASSIQGAVGELFF

V gene: TRBV29-1
clone size: once
D gene: TRBD1
J gene: TRBJ2-3
CDR3 DNA: TGCAGCAGTTTTCGGGACAGAAGCACAGATACGCAGTATTTT
CDR3 protein: CSSFRDRSTDTQYF

V gene: TRBV29-1
clone size: once
D gene: NA
J gene: TRBJ1-3
CDR3 DNA: TGCAGCGTTCTTGGGGGTGCGTCTGGAAACACCATATATTTT
CDR3 protein: CSVLGGASGNTIYF

V gene: TRBV2
clone size: NA
D gene: TRBD1
J gene: TRBJ1-4
CDR3 DNA: TGTGCCAGCAGTTTTCAGGGGGCTAATGAAAAACTGTTTTTT
CDR3 protein: CASSFQGANEKLFF

V gene: TRBV24-1
clone size: NA
D gene: TRBD2
J gene: TRBJ2-1
CDR3 DNA: TGTGCCACCAGTGATCCCACTGGGACTAGCGGGTCAAGCTCCTACAATGAGCAGTTCTTC
CDR3 protein: CATSDPTGTSGSSSYNEQFF

V gene: TRBV6-5
clone size: NA
D gene: NA
J gene: TRBJ1-2
CDR3 DNA: TGTGCCAGCAGAGGACTCTTAAGTAACTATGGCTACACCTTC
CDR3 protein: CASRGLLSNYGYTF

V gene: TRBV6-2/TRBV6-3
clone size: NA
D gene: NA
J gene: TRBJ1-2
CDR3 DNA: TGTGCCAGCAGTGGCTGGGGGGAACCCTATGGCTACACCTTC
CDR3 protein: CASSGWGEPYGYTF

V gene: TRBV5-1
clone size: NA
D gene: NA
J gene: TRBJ1-1
CDR3 DNA: TGCGCCAGCAGCTCCACCCTGAACCGGGGAGCTTTCTTT
CDR3 protein: CASSSTLNRGAFF

V gene: TRBV5-6
clone size: NA
D gene: NA
J gene: TRBJ1-2
CDR3 DNA: TGTGCCAGCAGCTTGGACCTAAAGAACTATGGCTACACCTTC
CDR3 protein: CASSLDLKNYGYTF

V gene: TRBV19
clone size: NA
D gene: NA
J gene: TRBJ1-4
CDR3 DNA: TGTGCCAGTAGGCAGGGAGATGCGAATGAAAAACTGTTTTTT
CDR3 protein: CASRQGDANEKLFF

V gene: TRBV18
clone size: NA
D gene: TRBD1
J gene: TRBJ1-3
CDR3 DNA: TGTGCCAGCTCACCGGCATCCGGGGGGACAGTTGGAAACACCATATATTTT
CDR3 protein: CASSPASGGTVGNTIYF

V gene: TRBV5-4
clone size: NA
D gene: NA
J gene: TRBJ1-2
CDR3 DNA: TGTGCCAGCAGCCCGGCCCGTGCTGACTATGGCTACACCTTC
CDR3 protein: CASSPARADYGYTF

V gene: TRBV27
clone size: NA
D gene: NA
J gene: TRBJ2-1
CDR3 DNA: TGTGCCAGCCGGGGACCTCCCCGGGATGAGCAGTTCTTC
CDR3 protein: CASRGPPRDEQFF

V gene: TRBV4-1
clone size: NA
D gene: NA
J gene: TRBJ1-2
CDR3 DNA: TGCGCCAGCAGCCTTACCCGGGACACGAGAAACTATGGCTACACCTTC
CDR3 protein: CASSLTRDTRNYGYTF

V gene: TRBV6-1
clone size: NA
D gene: NA
J gene: TRBJ1-1
CDR3 DNA: TGTGCCAGCAGTGATTTCCGGGGGGTAGGGGCTGAAGCTTTCTTT
CDR3 protein: CASSDFRGVGAEAFF

V gene: TRBV13
clone size: few
D gene: NA
J gene: TRBJ1-1
CDR3 DNA: TGTGCCAGCAGCTCACTTCCCAAGGGGACTGAAGCTTTCTTT
CDR3 protein: CASSSLPKGTEAFF

V gene: TRBV12-1
clone size: NA
D gene: NA
J gene: TRBJ1-6
CDR3 DNA: TGTGCCAGCAGCTCCGACAACTCGACAACGGACAGGCTACGCTCCTATAATTCACCCCTCCACTTT
CDR3 protein: CASSSDNSTTDRLRSYNSPLHF

V gene: TRBV7-2
clone size: NA
D gene: TRBD2
J gene: TRBJ2-3
CDR3 DNA: TGTGCCAGCAGCCACCCAGGGAGGGGAGATACGCAGTATTTT
CDR3 protein: CASSHPGRGDTQYF

V gene: TRBV2
clone size: NA
D gene: TRBD1
J gene: TRBJ1-2
CDR3 DNA: TGTGCCAGCAGCCGAACCCAAAGGGACAGAACATATGGCTACACCTTC
CDR3 protein: CASSRTQRDRTYGYTF

V gene: TRBV5-1
clone size: few
D gene: TRBD1
J gene: TRBJ1-1
CDR3 DNA: TGCGCCAGCCAACAGGGGAGCCCAATGAACACTGAAGCTTTCTTT
CDR3 protein: CASQQGSPMNTEAFF

V gene: TRBV28
clone size: once
D gene: TRBD1
J gene: TRBJ2-7
CDR3 DNA: TGTGCCAGCAGTTTAAGTCCAGGGGGCTACTACGAGCAGTACTTC
CDR3 protein: CASSLSPGGYYEQYF

V gene: TRBV19
clone size: NA
D gene: NA
J gene: TRBJ1-2
CDR3 DNA: TGTGCCAGTATGAAGAGGGAAGGGGATGGCTACACCTTC
CDR3 protein: CASMKREGDGYTF

V gene: TRBV6-2/TRBV6-3
clone size: NA
D gene: NA
J gene: TRBJ1-2
CDR3 DNA: TGTGCCAGCAGTTACCCGACAGGACTCGCTAACTATGGCTACACCTTC
CDR3 protein: CASSYPTGLANYGYTF

V gene: TRBV6-2/TRBV6-3
clone size: NA
D gene: NA
J gene: TRBJ2-7
CDR3 DNA: TGTGCCAGCAGTTACTCGGAGGAGCGGGCCTCCTACGAGCAGTACTTC
CDR3 protein: CASSYSEERASYEQYF